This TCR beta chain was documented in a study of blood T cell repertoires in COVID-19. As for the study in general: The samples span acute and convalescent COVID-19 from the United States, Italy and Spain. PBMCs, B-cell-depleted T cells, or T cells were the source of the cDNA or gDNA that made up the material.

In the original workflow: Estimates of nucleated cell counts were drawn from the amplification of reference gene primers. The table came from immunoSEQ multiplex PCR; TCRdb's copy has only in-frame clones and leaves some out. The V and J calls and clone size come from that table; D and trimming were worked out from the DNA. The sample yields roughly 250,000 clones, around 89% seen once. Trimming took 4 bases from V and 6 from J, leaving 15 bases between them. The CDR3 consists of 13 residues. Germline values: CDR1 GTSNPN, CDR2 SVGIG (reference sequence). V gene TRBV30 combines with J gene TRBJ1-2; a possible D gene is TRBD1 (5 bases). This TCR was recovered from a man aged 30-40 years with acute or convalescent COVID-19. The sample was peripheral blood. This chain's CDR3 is CAWMIGRVHGYTF. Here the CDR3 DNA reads TGTGCCTGGATGATCGGCAGGGTTCATGGCTACACCTTC.